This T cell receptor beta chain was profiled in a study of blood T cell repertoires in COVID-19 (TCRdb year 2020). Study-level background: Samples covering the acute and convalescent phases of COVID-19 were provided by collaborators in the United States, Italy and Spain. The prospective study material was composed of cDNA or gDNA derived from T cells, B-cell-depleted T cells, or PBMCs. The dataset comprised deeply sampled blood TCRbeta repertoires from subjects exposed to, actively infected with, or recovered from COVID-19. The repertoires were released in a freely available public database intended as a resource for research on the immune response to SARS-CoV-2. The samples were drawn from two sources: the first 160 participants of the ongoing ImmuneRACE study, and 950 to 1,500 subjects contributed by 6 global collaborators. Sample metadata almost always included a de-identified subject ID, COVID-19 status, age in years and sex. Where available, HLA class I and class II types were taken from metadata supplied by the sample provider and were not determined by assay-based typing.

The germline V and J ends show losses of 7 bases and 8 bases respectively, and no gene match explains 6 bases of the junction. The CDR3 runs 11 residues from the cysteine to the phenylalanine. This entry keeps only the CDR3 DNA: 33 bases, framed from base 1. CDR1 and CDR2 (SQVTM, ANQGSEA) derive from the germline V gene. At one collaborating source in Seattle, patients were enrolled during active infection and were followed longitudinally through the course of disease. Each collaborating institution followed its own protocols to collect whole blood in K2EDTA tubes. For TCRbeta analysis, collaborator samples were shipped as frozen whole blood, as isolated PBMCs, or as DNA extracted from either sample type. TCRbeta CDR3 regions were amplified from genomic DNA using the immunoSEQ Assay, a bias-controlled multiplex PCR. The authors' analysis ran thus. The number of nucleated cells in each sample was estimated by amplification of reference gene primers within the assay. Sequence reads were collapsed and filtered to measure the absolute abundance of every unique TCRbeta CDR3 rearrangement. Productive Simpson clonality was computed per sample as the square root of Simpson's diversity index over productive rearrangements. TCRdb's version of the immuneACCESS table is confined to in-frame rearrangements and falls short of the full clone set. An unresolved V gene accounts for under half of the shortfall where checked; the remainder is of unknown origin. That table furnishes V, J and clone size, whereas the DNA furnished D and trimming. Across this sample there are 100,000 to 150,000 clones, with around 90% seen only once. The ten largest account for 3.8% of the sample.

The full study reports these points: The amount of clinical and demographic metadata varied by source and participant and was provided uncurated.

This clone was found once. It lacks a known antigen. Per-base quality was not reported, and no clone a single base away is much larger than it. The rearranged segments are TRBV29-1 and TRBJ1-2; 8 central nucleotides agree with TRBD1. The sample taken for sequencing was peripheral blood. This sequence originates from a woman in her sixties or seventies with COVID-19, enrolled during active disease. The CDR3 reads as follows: CSDWTGKGYTF. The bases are TGCAGCGACTGGACAGGGAAAGGCTACACCTTC.